This T cell receptor (beta chain) appears in the sequencing data of a study of T cells in localized non-small cell lung cancer. The CDR3 is 11 residues long. V was trimmed by 3 bases and J by 6 bases, leaving 6 bases between them. CDR1 is LNHDA and CDR2 is SQIVND in the germline V gene (reference sequence). Repertoires were generated with immunoSEQ multiplex PCR, while TCRdb's copy carries only in-frame clones and drops some. The sample records 2,000 or so clones, roughly 23% being singletons. The starting material was normal lung tissue next to the tumor, obtained before any cancer treatment. The source is a female donor older than 55 with stage II lung adenocarcinoma. This chain uses TRBV19 with TRBJ2-7; D not resolved. The CDR3 spells CASSIDAEQYF. The DNA of the CDR3 is TGTGCCAGTAGTATCGACGCCGAGCAGTACTTC. The variable domain in full, completed from reference TRBV19 and TRBJ2-7, reads DGGITQSPKYLFRKEGQNVTLSCEQNLNHDAMYWYRQDPGQGLRLIYYSQIVNDFQKGDIAEGYSVSREKKESFPLTVTSAQKNPTAFYLCASSIDAEQYFGPGTRLTVT.